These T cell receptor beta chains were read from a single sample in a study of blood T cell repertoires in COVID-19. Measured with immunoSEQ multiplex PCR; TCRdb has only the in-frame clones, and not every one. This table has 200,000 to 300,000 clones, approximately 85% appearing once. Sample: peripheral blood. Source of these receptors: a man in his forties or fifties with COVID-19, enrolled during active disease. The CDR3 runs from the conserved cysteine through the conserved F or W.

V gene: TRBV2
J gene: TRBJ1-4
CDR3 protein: CASSIITGGQGEKLFF

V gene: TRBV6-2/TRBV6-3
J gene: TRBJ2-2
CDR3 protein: CASSYDHRTTGELFF

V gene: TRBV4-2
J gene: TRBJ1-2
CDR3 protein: CASSPGGGRYGYTF

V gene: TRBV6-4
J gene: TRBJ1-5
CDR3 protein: CASNGDRGRFSSNQPQHF

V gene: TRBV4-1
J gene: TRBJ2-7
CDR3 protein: CASSHPGVPYEQYF

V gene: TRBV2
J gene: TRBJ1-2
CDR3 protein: CASSEKGNYGYTF

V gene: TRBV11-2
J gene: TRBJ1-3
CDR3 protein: CASGRQVSGNTIYF

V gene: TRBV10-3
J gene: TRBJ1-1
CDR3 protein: CAISDTVKQGRTEAFF

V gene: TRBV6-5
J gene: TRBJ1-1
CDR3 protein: CASSYLTGVSTEAFF

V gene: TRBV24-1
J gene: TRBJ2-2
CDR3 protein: CATSDLGGRGSTGELFF

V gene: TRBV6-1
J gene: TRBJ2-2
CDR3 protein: CASSEGGGNTGELFF

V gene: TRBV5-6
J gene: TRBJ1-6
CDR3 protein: CASSLGQYNSPLHF

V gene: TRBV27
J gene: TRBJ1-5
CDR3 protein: CASSFIRGAQPQHF

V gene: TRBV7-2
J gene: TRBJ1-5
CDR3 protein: CASSLWRADQPQHF

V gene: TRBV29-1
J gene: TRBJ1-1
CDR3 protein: CSVESWTGNLGTEAFF

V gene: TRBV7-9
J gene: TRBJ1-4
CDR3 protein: CASSLRTGNEEKLFF

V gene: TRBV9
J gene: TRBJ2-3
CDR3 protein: CASSLDSGSTDTQYF

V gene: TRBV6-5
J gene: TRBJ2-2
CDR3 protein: CASTVKLGGTGELFF

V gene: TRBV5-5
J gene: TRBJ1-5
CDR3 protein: CASSSGQGIYQPQHF

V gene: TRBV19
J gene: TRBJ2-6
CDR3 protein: CASSSRGPGANVLTF

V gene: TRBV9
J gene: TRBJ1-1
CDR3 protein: CASSGHHEIAGRTEAFF

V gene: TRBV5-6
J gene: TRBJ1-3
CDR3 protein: CASSLWGGSGNTIYF